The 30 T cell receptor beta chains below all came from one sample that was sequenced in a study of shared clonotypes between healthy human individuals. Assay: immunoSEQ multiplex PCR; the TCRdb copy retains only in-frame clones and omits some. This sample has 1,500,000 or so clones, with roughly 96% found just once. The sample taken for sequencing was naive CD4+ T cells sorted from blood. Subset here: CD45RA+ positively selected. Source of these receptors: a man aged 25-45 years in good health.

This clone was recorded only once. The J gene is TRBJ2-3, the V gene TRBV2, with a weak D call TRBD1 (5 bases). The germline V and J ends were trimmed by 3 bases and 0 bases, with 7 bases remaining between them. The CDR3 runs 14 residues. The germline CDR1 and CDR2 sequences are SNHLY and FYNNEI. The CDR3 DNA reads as TGTGCCAGCAGTGACGCAGGGAGCACAGATACGCAGTATTTT. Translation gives CASSDAGSTDTQYF. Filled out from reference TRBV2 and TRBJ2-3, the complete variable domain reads EPEVTQTPSHQVTQMGQEVILRCVPISNHLYFYWYRQILGQKVEFLVSFYNNEISEKSEIFDDQFSVERPDGSNFTLKIRSTKLEDSAMYFCASSDAGSTDTQYFGPGTRLTVL.

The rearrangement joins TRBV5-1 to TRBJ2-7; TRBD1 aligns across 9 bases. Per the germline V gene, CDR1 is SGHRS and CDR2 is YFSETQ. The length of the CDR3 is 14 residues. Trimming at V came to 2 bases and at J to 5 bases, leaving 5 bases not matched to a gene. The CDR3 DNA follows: TGCGCCAGCAGCTTACAGGGGGCGGCCCACGAGCAGTACTTC. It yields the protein CASSLQGAAHEQYF.

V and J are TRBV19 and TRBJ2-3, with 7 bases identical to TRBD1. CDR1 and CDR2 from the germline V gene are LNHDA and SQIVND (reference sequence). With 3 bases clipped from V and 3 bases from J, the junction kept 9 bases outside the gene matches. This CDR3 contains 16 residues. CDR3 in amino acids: CASSIRAGGYTDTQYF. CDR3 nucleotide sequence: TGTGCCAGTAGTATCCGGGCAGGGGGATATACAGATACGCAGTATTTT.

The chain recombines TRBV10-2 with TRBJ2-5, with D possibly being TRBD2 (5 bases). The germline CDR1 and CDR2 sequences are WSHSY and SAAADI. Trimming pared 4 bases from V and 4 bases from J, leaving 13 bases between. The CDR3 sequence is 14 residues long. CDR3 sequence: CASSGGSLLETQYF. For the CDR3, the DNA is TGCGCCAGCAGTGGAGGGAGCTTGCTAGAGACCCAGTACTTC.

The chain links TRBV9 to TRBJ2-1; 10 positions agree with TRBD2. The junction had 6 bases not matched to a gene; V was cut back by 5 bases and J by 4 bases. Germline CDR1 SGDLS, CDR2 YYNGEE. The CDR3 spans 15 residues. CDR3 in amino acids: CASSYTSGEYNEQFF. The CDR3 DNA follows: TGTGCCAGCAGTTATACTAGCGGGGAATACAATGAGCAGTTCTTC.

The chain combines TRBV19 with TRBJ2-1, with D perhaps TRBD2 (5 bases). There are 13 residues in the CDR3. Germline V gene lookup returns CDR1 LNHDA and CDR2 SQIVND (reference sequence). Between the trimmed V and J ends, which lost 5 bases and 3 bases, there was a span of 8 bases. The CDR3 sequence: CASSSRDYNEQFF. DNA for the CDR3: TGTGCCAGTAGTTCCCGGGACTACAATGAGCAGTTCTTC.

The CDR3 nucleotides are TGCGCCAGCAGCTTCCAGGGCGTCCCCCCGGGACATGAGCAGTTCTTC. Translation gives CASSFQGVPPGHEQFF. The rearrangement links TRBV5-1 to TRBJ2-1; possibly TRBD1 or TRBD2 for D (5 bases each). V was shortened by 2 bases and J by 8 bases, with 20 bases between the two germline ends. CDR1 is SGHRS, CDR2 YFSETQ, per germline. This CDR3 spans 16 amino acids.

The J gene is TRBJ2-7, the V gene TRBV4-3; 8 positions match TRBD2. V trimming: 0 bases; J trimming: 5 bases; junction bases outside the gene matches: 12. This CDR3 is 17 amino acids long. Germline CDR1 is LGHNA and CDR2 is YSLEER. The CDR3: CASSQDLPRAGANEQYF. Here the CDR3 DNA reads TGCGCCAGCAGCCAAGACCTTCCGAGAGCGGGAGCGAACGAGCAGTACTTC.

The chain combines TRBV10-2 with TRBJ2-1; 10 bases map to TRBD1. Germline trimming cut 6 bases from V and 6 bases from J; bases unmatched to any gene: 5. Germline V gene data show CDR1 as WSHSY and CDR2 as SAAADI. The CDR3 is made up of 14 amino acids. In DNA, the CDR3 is TGCGCCAGCAGAGTTCGGGACAGGGGCAATGAGCAGTTCTTC. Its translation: CASRVRDRGNEQFF.

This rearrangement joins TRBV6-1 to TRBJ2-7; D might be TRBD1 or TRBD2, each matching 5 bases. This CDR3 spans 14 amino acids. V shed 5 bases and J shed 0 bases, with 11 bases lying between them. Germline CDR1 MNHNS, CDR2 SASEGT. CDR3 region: CASSTGPYSYEQYF. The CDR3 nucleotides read TGTGCCAGCAGTACGGGACCCTACTCCTACGAGCAGTACTTC.

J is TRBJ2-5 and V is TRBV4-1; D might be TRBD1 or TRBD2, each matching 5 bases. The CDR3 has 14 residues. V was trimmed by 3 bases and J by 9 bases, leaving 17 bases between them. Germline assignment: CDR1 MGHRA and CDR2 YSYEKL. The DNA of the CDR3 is TGCGCCAGCAGCCAGGCCAGTTACTTGGGGGCCCAGTACTTC. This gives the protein CASSQASYLGAQYF.

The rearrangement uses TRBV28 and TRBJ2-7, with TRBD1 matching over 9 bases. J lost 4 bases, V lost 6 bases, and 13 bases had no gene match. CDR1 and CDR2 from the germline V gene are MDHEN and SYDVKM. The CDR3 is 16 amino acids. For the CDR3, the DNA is TGTGCCAGCAGCAATACCGGACAGGGGCTTTCGTACGAGCAGTACTTC. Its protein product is CASSNTGQGLSYEQYF.

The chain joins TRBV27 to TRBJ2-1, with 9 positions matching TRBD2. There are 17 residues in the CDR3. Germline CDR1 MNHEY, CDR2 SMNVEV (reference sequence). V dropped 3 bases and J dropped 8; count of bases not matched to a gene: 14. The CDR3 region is CASSLISGRRFGDEQFF. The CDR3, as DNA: TGTGCCAGCAGTTTGATTAGCGGGAGACGGTTCGGCGATGAGCAGTTCTTC.

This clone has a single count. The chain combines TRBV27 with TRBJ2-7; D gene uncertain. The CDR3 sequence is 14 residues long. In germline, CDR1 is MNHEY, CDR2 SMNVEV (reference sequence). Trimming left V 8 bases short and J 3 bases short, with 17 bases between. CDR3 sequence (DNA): TGTGCCAGCTCGAGGTTGGACCTCCTCTACGAGCAGTACTTC. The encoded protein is CASSRLDLLYEQYF.

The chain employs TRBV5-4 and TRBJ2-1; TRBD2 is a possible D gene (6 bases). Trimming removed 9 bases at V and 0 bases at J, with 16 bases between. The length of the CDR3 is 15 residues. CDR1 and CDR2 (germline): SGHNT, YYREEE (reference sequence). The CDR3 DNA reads TGTGCCACAAAGTCGGGGGAATCCTCCTACAATGAGCAGTTCTTC. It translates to CATKSGESSYNEQFF.

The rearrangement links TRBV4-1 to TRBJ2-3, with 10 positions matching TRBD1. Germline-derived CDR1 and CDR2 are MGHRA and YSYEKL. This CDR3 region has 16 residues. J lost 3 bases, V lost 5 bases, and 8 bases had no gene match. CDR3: CASSARPGQGTDTQYF. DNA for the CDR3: TGCGCCAGCAGCGCTCGACCGGGACAGGGGACAGATACGCAGTATTTT.

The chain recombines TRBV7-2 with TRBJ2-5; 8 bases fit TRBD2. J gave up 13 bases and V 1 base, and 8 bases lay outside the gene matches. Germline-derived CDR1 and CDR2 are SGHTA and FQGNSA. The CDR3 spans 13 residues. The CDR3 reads CASSLGLSGGGYF. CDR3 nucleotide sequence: TGTGCCAGCAGCTTAGGGTTGAGCGGGGGTGGGTACTTC. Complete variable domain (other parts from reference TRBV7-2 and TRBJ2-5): GAGVSQSPSNKVTEKGKDVELRCDPISGHTALYWYRQSLGQGLEFLIYFQGNSAPDKSGLPSDRFSAERTGGSVSTLTIQRTQQEDSAVYLCASSLGLSGGGYFGPGTRLLVL.

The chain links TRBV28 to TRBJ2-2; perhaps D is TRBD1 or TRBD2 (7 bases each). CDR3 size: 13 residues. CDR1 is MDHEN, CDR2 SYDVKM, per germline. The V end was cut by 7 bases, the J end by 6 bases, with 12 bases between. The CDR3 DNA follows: TGTGCCAGCAACCCAGGGGGGGCCGGGGAGCTGTTTTTT. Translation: CASNPGGAGELFF.

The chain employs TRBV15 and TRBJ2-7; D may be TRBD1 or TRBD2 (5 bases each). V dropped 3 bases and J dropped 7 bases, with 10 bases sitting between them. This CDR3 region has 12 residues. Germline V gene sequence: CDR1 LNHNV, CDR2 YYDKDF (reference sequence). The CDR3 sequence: CATSRRGDEQYF. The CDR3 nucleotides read TGTGCCACCAGCAGGAGAGGGGATGAGCAGTACTTC.

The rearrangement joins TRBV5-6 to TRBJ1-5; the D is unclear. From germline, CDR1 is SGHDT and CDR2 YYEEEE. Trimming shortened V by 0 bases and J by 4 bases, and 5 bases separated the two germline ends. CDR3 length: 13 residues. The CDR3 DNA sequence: TGTGCCAGCAGCTTGGGAATTAATCAGCCCCAGCATTTT. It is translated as CASSLGINQPQHF.

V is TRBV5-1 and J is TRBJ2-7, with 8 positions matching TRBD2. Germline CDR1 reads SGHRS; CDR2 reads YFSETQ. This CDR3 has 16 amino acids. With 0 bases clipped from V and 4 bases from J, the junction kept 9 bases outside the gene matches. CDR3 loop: CASSLGWGLEIYEQYF. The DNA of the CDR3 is TGCGCCAGCAGCTTGGGGTGGGGACTAGAAATATACGAGCAGTACTTC.

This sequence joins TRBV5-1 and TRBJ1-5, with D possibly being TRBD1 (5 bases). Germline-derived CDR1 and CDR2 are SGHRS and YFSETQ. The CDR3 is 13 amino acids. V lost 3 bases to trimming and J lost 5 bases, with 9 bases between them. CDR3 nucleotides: TGCGCCAGCAGCTCGGGGGTTGATCAGCCCCAGCATTTT. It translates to CASSSGVDQPQHF.

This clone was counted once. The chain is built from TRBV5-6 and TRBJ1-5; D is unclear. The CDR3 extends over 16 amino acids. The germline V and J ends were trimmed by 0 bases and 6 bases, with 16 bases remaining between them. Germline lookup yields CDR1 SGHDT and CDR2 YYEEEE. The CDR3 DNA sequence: TGTGCCAGCAGCTTGGGGCAGGAAGGTTATCGTCAGCCCCAGCATTTT. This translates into CASSLGQEGYRQPQHF.

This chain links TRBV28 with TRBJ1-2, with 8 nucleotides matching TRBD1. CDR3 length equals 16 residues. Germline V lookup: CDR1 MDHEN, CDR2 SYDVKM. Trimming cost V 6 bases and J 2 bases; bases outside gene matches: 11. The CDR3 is CASSGIPGQVNYGYTF. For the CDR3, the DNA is TGTGCCAGCAGCGGTATACCGGGACAGGTAAACTATGGCTACACCTTC.

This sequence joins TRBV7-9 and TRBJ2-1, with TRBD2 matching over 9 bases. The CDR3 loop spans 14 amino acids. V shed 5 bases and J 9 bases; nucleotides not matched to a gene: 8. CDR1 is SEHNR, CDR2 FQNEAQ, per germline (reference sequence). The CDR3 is CASSPQGLAGEQFF. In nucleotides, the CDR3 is TGTGCCAGCAGCCCTCAGGGACTAGCAGGTGAGCAGTTCTTC.

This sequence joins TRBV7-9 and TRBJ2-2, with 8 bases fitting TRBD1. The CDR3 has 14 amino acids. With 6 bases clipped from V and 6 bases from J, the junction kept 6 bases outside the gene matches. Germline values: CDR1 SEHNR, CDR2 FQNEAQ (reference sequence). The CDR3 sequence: CASRGQGPSGELFF. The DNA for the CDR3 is TGTGCCAGCAGAGGACAGGGCCCGTCCGGGGAGCTGTTTTTT.

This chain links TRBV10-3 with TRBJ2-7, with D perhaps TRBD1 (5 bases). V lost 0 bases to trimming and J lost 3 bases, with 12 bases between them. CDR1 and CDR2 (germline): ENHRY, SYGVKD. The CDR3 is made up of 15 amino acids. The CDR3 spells CAISESWGQGYEQYF. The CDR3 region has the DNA TGTGCCATCAGTGAGTCTTGGGGTCAGGGCTACGAGCAGTACTTC.

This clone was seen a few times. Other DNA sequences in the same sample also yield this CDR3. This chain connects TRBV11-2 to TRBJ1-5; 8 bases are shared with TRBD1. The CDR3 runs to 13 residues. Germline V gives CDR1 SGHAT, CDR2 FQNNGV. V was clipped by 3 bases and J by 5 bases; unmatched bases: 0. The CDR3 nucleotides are TGTGCCAGCAGCTTGGACAGGGATCAGCCCCAGCATTTT. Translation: CASSLDRDQPQHF. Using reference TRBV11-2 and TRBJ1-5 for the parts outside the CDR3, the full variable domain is EAGVAQSPRYKIIEKRQSVAFWCNPISGHATLYWYQQILGQGPKLLIQFQNNGVVDDSQLPKDRFSAERLKGVDSTLKIQPAKLEDSAVYLCASSLDRDQPQHFGDGTRLSIL.

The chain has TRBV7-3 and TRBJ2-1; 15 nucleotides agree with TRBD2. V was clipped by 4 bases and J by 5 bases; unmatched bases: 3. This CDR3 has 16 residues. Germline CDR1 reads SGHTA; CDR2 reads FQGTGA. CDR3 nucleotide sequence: TGTGCCAGCAGCTACGGACTAGCGGGAGGGGACAATGAGCAGTTCTTC. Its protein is CASSYGLAGGDNEQFF.

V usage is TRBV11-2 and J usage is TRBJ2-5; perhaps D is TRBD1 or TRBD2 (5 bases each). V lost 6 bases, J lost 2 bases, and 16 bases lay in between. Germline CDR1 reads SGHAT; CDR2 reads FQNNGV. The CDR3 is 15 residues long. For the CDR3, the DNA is TGTGCCAGCAGTCTTCAGGGAGACGGGCAAGAGACCCAGTACTTC. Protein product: CASSLQGDGQETQYF.